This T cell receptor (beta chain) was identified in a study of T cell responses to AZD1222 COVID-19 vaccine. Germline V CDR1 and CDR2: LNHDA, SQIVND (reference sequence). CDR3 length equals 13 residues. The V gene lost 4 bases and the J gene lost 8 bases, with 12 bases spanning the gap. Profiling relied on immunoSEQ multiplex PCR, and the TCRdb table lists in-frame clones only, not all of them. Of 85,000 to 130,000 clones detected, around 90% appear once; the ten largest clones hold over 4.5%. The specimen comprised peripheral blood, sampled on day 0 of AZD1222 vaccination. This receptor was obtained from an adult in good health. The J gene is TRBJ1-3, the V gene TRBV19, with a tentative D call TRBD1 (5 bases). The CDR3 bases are TGTGCCAGTAGTACACGAAAAGGGGACACCATATATTTT. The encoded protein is CASSTRKGDTIYF.